Each of the 8 T cell receptor beta chains below was sequenced from the same sample in a study of blood T cells in healthy people across ages. A second PCR, run for roughly 7 to 11 cycles, used a sample-barcoded 5' primer plus a J-beta primer mix. TCRdb independently ran MiXCR on the 5' RACE reads; one entry per CDR3 protein. Of roughly 800,000 distinct CDR3 sequences listed, just under 25% are singletons. These same records also appear under a second study, on T cells of mothers and their children.

The specimen sequenced was blood. Receptors were obtained from a boy between 10 and 17 years old in good health.

The table lists this clonotype with a few counts. The rearrangement links TRBV12-3 or TRBV12-4 to TRBJ2-6; possible D gene TRBD2, 6 bases. The V and J ends lost 1 base and 0 bases respectively, with 16 bases between them. The CDR3 sequence is 19 residues long. CDR3 nucleotides: TGTGCCAGCAGTTTAGTCCCCTGCGGGGCACTCTCTGGGGCCAACGTCCTGACTTTC. The encoded protein is CASSLVPCGALSGANVLTF.

This clonotype was seen repeatedly, ten times or more. This chain joins TRBV12-3 or TRBV12-4 and TRBJ2-1; tentatively, D is TRBD2 (5 bases). The V end was cut by 3 bases, the J end by 6 bases, with 12 bases between. The CDR3 length is 14 residues. The CDR3: CASSLALATNEQFF. CDR3 sequence (DNA): TGTGCCAGCAGTTTGGCCTTAGCGACCAATGAGCAGTTCTTC.

This clonotype was counted only a few times. V gene TRBV7-9 combines with J gene TRBJ2-7; tentatively, D is TRBD1 (6 bases). This CDR3 has 14 residues. Trimming cost V 4 bases and J 0 bases, with 10 bases left between them. CDR1 SEHNR and CDR2 FQNEAQ come from the germline V gene (reference sequence). The CDR3 sequence is CASSSQGLSYEQYF. The CDR3 DNA is TGTGCCAGCAGCTCACAGGGCCTCTCCTACGAGCAGTACTTC. Based on the CDR3 plus reference TRBV7-9 and TRBJ2-7, the full variable domain is DTGVSQNPRHKITKRGQNVTFRCDPISEHNRLYWYRQTLGQGPEFLTYFQNEAQLEKSRLLSDRFSAERPKGSFSTLEIQRTEQGDSAMYLCASSSQGLSYEQYFGPGTRLTVT.

The CDR3 nucleotides read TGTGCCAGCAGTAGGGGGGAACTTTATAATTCACCCCTCCACTTT. It codes for CASSRGELYNSPLHF. The genes are TRBV6-5 and TRBJ1-6, with D perhaps matching TRBD1 (6 bases). The CDR3 contains 15 residues. From germline, CDR1 is MNHEY and CDR2 SVGAGI. The ends were cut back, 5 bases at V and 4 bases at J, with 12 bases in the middle.

V gene TRBV4-3 combines with J gene TRBJ1-6; 7 nucleotides agree with TRBD1. The V segment lost 0 bases and the J segment 9 bases; nucleotides outside the gene matches: 5. Germline values: CDR1 LGHNA, CDR2 YSLEER. This CDR3 has 15 amino acids. CDR3 in DNA: TGCGCCAGCAGCCAAGATAGACAGGGATTTTCACCCCTCCACTTT. Translation: CASSQDRQGFSPLHF.

This clonotype was seen only a few times. The chain uses TRBV19 and TRBJ2-5; TRBD2 matches at 7 bases. The last part of the DNA fits TRBJ2-1 better; the J call may be wrong. Looked up from germline, CDR1 is LNHDA and CDR2 is SQIVND (reference sequence). The CDR3 is 13 amino acids. CDR3 sequence reads: CASSIRTSNEQFF. CDR3 sequence (DNA): TGTGCCAGTAGTATAAGGACTAGCAATGAGCAGTTCTTC.

This clonotype was picked up a small number of times. V usage is TRBV4-1 and J usage is TRBJ1-4; D might be TRBD1 (6 bases). Trimming removed 4 bases from V and 8 bases from J, with 17 bases in between. The CDR3 totals 15 residues. Per the germline V gene, CDR1 is MGHRA and CDR2 is YSYEKL. This chain's CDR3 is CASSRPEGGGEKLFF. The CDR3 DNA follows: TGCGCCAGCAGCCGACCCGAGGGGGGGGGCGAAAAACTGTTTTTT.

This clonotype has more than one count but fewer than ten. This chain uses TRBV7-9 with TRBJ2-7, with 7 positions matching TRBD2. The CDR3 is made up of 15 amino acids. V lost 8 bases and J lost 2; bases outside the gene matches: 12. Germline V gene lookup returns CDR1 SEHNR and CDR2 FQNEAQ (reference sequence). DNA for the CDR3: TGTGCCAGCGGCTACCCGGGAGGAGGGACCTACGAGCAGTACTTC. Translated, it gives CASGYPGGGTYEQYF.